A selection of T cell receptor beta chains follows, all from one sample in a study of identifying expanded T cells in peripheral blood. Repertoires were generated with immunoSEQ multiplex PCR, while TCRdb's copy carries only in-frame clones and drops some. The table includes around 100,000 clones, around 85% detected once. The sequenced sample was blood. These receptors all stem from a person aged 18-69 years in good health. CDR3s include the opening cysteine and the closing phenylalanine or tryptophan. A D gene is named only where the DNA matches it firmly. For some rows the clone size is stated as once, few or many, or as a class when expanded; others skip it.

clone_size	v_call	cdr3_length	j_call	d_call	cdr3_aa	cdr3_nt
-	TRBV11-2	15	TRBJ1-2	-	CASSLGGGPVYGYTF	TGTGCCAGCAGCTTAGGTGGCGGGCCAGTTTATGGCTACACCTTC
-	TRBV7-2	13	TRBJ2-4	-	CASSSYGKNIQYF	TGTGCCAGCAGCTCCTATGGCAAAAACATTCAGTACTTC
-	TRBV7-8	15	TRBJ1-3	-	CASSLGASSGNTIYF	TGTGCCAGCAGCTTAGGGGCCAGCTCTGGAAACACCATATATTTT
-	TRBV29-1	13	TRBJ2-1	TRBD2	CSVVALADNEQFF	TGCAGCGTTGTTGCCCTAGCGGACAATGAGCAGTTCTTC
-	TRBV28	11	TRBJ2-7	-	CASTSLYEQYF	TGTGCCAGCACTAGCCTGTACGAGCAGTACTTC
-	TRBV29-1	14	TRBJ2-1	-	CSARLRGEYNEQFF	TGCAGCGCTCGCTTGAGGGGCGAGTACAATGAGCAGTTCTTC
-	TRBV11-2	15	TRBJ1-6	-	CASSLVPGLLSPLHF	TGTGCCAGCAGCTTAGTTCCAGGCCTCCTTTCACCCCTCCACTTT
-	TRBV6-1	13	TRBJ1-5	-	CASNPTGNQPQHF	TGTGCCAGCAATCCAACAGGAAATCAGCCCCAGCATTTT
-	TRBV12-5	15	TRBJ1-2	TRBD1	CASGLYRGQGYGYTF	TGTGCTAGTGGTTTGTACAGGGGACAGGGCTATGGCTACACCTTC
-	TRBV6-1	14	TRBJ2-7	TRBD1	CASSEGVRGYEQYF	TGTGCCAGCAGTGAAGGGGTCAGGGGGTACGAGCAGTACTTC
-	TRBV6-5	15	TRBJ2-7	TRBD1	CASSYSTGGGYEQYF	TGTGCCAGCAGTTACTCGACAGGGGGAGGCTACGAGCAGTACTTC
-	TRBV5-1	15	TRBJ2-3	-	CASSLGTYSTDTQYF	TGCGCCAGCAGCCTCGGGACTTATAGCACAGATACGCAGTATTTT
-	TRBV27	15	TRBJ2-3	-	CASTPTWAAVDTQYF	TGTGCCAGCACCCCCACGTGGGCGGCAGTTGATACGCAGTATTTT
once	TRBV27	14	TRBJ2-3	TRBD1	CASTLLGQGATQYF	TGTGCCAGCACCTTGCTGGGACAGGGGGCTACGCAGTATTTT
-	TRBV6-1	13	TRBJ1-2	TRBD1	CASRAGTDYGYTF	TGTGCCAGCAGGGCCGGGACAGATTATGGCTACACCTTC
-	TRBV10-1	15	TRBJ1-6	TRBD1	CAEPRTGGIRKPLHF	TGCGCCGAACCCCGGACAGGGGGCATAAGAAAACCCCTCCACTTT
-	TRBV2	13	TRBJ2-5	-	CASSSPWGETQYF	TGTGCCAGCAGTTCCCCCTGGGGGGAGACCCAGTACTTC
-	TRBV6-5	14	TRBJ2-7	TRBD1	CASSQQGGGYEQYF	TGTGCCAGCAGCCAACAGGGGGGCGGCTACGAGCAGTACTTC
-	TRBV7-2	16	TRBJ2-3	-	CASSPYRTRGTDTQYF	TGTGCCAGCAGCCCCTACAGGACGAGAGGGACAGATACGCAGTATTTT
-	TRBV29-1	13	TRBJ2-7	-	CSVGSTGFNEQYF	TGCAGCGTAGGGAGTACAGGGTTCAACGAGCAGTACTTC
once	TRBV4-2	13	TRBJ2-7	-	CASSQLTAYEQYF	TGTGCCAGCAGCCAACTTACCGCCTACGAGCAGTACTTC
-	TRBV10-2	15	TRBJ1-5	TRBD1	CASRGTAISNQPQHF	TGCGCCAGCAGGGGGACAGCTATTAGCAATCAGCCCCAGCATTTT
-	TRBV12-5	13	TRBJ2-2	-	CASGLIYTGELFF	TGTGCTAGTGGTTTGATATACACCGGGGAGCTGTTTTTT
-	TRBV5-4	15	TRBJ2-4	TRBD1	CASSPITGGKNIQYF	TGTGCCAGCAGCCCGATAACAGGGGGCAAAAACATTCAGTACTTC
-	TRBV11-2	16	TRBJ2-3	TRBD2	CASSWTSGVLGDTQYF	TGTGCCAGCAGCTGGACTAGCGGGGTGTTAGGAGATACGCAGTATTTT
-	TRBV7-7	13	TRBJ2-3	-	CASSQGGSDTQYF	TGTGCCAGCAGCCAGGGTGGTTCAGATACGCAGTATTTT
-	TRBV10-2	12	TRBJ2-5	-	CASSAVQETQYF	TGCGCCAGCAGTGCAGTGCAAGAGACCCAGTACTTC
-	TRBV6-5	11	TRBJ1-1	-	CASSFSLEAFF	TGTGCCAGCAGTTTTTCCCTTGAAGCTTTCTTT
-	TRBV5-1	13	TRBJ2-3	-	CASSLALEDTQYF	TGCGCCAGCAGCTTGGCCTTAGAAGATACGCAGTATTTT
few	TRBV6-4	15	TRBJ2-3	TRBD2	CASSETSGGTDTQYF	TGTGCCAGCAGTGAGACTAGCGGGGGCACAGATACGCAGTATTTT
-	TRBV7-2	17	TRBJ2-1	TRBD2	CASSSTYGTSVSNEQFF	TGTGCCAGCAGCTCGACGTACGGGACTAGCGTATCCAATGAGCAGTTCTTC
-	TRBV28	14	TRBJ2-2	-	CASSLSLATGELFF	TGTGCCAGCAGTTTATCCCTAGCGACCGGGGAGCTGTTTTTT
once	TRBV7-9	13	TRBJ1-5	-	CASSSNSNQPQHF	TGTGCCAGCAGCTCCAATAGCAATCAGCCCCAGCATTTT
-	TRBV5-1	16	TRBJ2-3	-	CASSSREVFSTDTQYF	TGCGCCAGCAGCTCCCGTGAGGTTTTTAGCACAGATACGCAGTATTTT
-	TRBV4-1	15	TRBJ1-3	TRBD1	CASSRNRGTGNTIYF	TGCGCCAGCAGCCGGAACAGGGGCACTGGAAACACCATATATTTT
-	TRBV5-1	15	TRBJ1-1	-	CASSLSPEALTEAFF	TGCGCCAGCAGCTTGTCTCCGGAGGCGTTAACTGAAGCTTTCTTT
-	TRBV11-3	13	TRBJ2-7	-	CASSPAGHDEQYF	TGTGCCAGCAGCCCTGCTGGACACGACGAGCAGTACTTC
-	TRBV2	14	TRBJ2-7	TRBD1	CASSLGTGLHEQYF	TGTGCCAGCAGTTTGGGGACAGGGCTCCACGAGCAGTACTTC
-	TRBV16	16	TRBJ1-3	-	CASSQREAISGNTIYF	TGTGCCAGCAGCCAACGGGAGGCTATCTCTGGAAACACCATATATTTT
-	TRBV2	12	TRBJ2-1	-	CASRIQGDEQFF	TGTGCCAGCAGGATACAGGGCGATGAGCAGTTCTTC
-	TRBV29-1	16	TRBJ2-1	TRBD2	CSVESGRGDSYNEQFF	TGCAGCGTTGAATCGGGGCGGGGGGACTCCTACAATGAGCAGTTCTTC
once	TRBV6-5	14	TRBJ2-6	-	CASSIRSGANVLTF	TGTGCCAGCAGTATCCGCTCTGGGGCCAACGTCCTGACTTTC
-	TRBV4-3	16	TRBJ1-2	TRBD1	CASSPGYPTGAYGYTF	TGCGCCAGCAGCCCAGGTTACCCGACAGGGGCCTATGGCTACACCTTC
once	TRBV5-1	15	TRBJ1-1	-	CASSLQGRGDTEAFF	TGCGCCAGCAGCCTACAGGGACGGGGAGACACTGAAGCTTTCTTT
-	TRBV7-9	13	TRBJ2-1	-	CASSLGSNNEQFF	TGTGCCAGCAGCTTAGGGTCCAACAATGAGCAGTTCTTC
-	TRBV15	14	TRBJ1-6	-	CATSRQGYNSPLHF	TGTGCCACCAGCAGACAGGGATATAATTCACCCCTCCACTTT
once	TRBV7-8	13	TRBJ1-1	-	CASSPDLNTEAFF	TGTGCCAGCAGCCCAGACTTGAACACTGAAGCTTTCTTT
-	TRBV28	15	TRBJ1-2	-	CASSQGGSEVDGYTF	TGTGCCAGCTCCCAAGGGGGGAGCGAGGTGGATGGCTACACCTTC
few	TRBV2	14	TRBJ2-2	TRBD1	CATRTGTDTGELFF	TGTGCCACACGGACAGGGACGGACACCGGGGAGCTGTTTTTT
-	TRBV28	16	TRBJ1-6	-	CASSRAGGSYNSPLHF	TGTGCCAGCAGTAGGGCTGGAGGGTCCTATAATTCACCCCTCCACTTT
-	TRBV6-1	12	TRBJ1-5	-	CATRGANQPQHF	TGTGCCACCCGAGGTGCGAATCAGCCCCAGCATTTT
-	TRBV5-4	16	TRBJ1-2	-	CASSQGRDSPNYGYTF	TGTGCCAGCAGCCAGGGACGGGATTCTCCTAACTATGGCTACACCTTC
-	TRBV11-2	15	TRBJ1-6	TRBD1	CASSLGQGAVSPLHF	TGTGCCAGCAGCTTAGGGCAGGGGGCAGTCTCACCCCTCCACTTT